These T cell receptor beta chains were read from a single sample in a study of T cell changes during pregnancy in multiple sclerosis. Assay used: immunoSEQ multiplex PCR; TCRdb lists only in-frame clones, some missing. The data show tens of thousands of clones, with around 90% seen just once and 0.29% held by the top ten. Sequenced here: CD4+ T cells from peripheral blood mononuclear cells, sampled in the third trimester of pregnancy. The receptors come from a female donor in good health, enrolled as a control in a pregnancy study. The CDR3 runs from the conserved cysteine through the conserved F or W. The order of the fields is V gene, J gene, D gene, clone size, CDR3 protein. D genes are given only for firm matches. Part of the rows lack a size; the others show once, few, many or a class for expanded clones.

v_gene: TRBV10-3; j_gene: TRBJ2-2; d_gene: TRBD2; abundance: NA; CDR3aa: CAITPAGVPDGELFF
v_gene: TRBV7-2; j_gene: TRBJ1-2; d_gene: TRBD1; abundance: NA; CDR3aa: CASSPKAGTGKLSDGYTF
v_gene: TRBV4-1; j_gene: TRBJ1-5; d_gene: NA; abundance: NA; CDR3aa: CASSQVISRGNQPQHF
v_gene: TRBV5-1; j_gene: TRBJ2-7; d_gene: NA; abundance: NA; CDR3aa: CASSSSSYEQYF
v_gene: TRBV11-3; j_gene: TRBJ2-7; d_gene: NA; abundance: once; CDR3aa: CASSQDWRAYEQYF
v_gene: TRBV7-9; j_gene: TRBJ1-4; d_gene: NA; abundance: NA; CDR3aa: CASRRDVDEKLFF
v_gene: TRBV6-1; j_gene: TRBJ1-1; d_gene: NA; abundance: NA; CDR3aa: CASSDPARQIKAFF
v_gene: TRBV4-3; j_gene: TRBJ2-7; d_gene: NA; abundance: NA; CDR3aa: CASSQGQLSYEQYF
v_gene: TRBV6-6; j_gene: TRBJ2-3; d_gene: NA; abundance: once; CDR3aa: CASRGGTSTDTQYF
v_gene: TRBV9; j_gene: TRBJ2-2; d_gene: NA; abundance: NA; CDR3aa: CASSVATTTHTGELFF
v_gene: TRBV5-1; j_gene: TRBJ2-3; d_gene: NA; abundance: NA; CDR3aa: CASASGDTQYF
v_gene: TRBV30; j_gene: TRBJ1-5; d_gene: NA; abundance: NA; CDR3aa: CAWSAGPQPQHF
v_gene: TRBV4-1; j_gene: TRBJ2-5; d_gene: NA; abundance: NA; CDR3aa: CASSQVAAVETQYF
v_gene: TRBV19; j_gene: TRBJ1-2; d_gene: NA; abundance: NA; CDR3aa: CASTHTGAENYGYTF
v_gene: TRBV6-6; j_gene: TRBJ1-1; d_gene: NA; abundance: NA; CDR3aa: CASSFPVNTEAFF
v_gene: TRBV11-2; j_gene: TRBJ1-2; d_gene: NA; abundance: NA; CDR3aa: CASSPGLDWTNYGYTF
v_gene: TRBV5-5; j_gene: TRBJ1-2; d_gene: TRBD1; abundance: NA; CDR3aa: CASSPGQGAMGYGYTF
v_gene: TRBV5-1; j_gene: TRBJ1-1; d_gene: TRBD1; abundance: once; CDR3aa: CASSRQGDRTEAFF
v_gene: TRBV18; j_gene: TRBJ1-1; d_gene: TRBD1; abundance: NA; CDR3aa: CASSLRQGGMNTEAFF
v_gene: TRBV6-6; j_gene: TRBJ2-2; d_gene: NA; abundance: NA; CDR3aa: CASFVGGGWTAGELFF
v_gene: TRBV4-3; j_gene: TRBJ1-2; d_gene: TRBD1; abundance: NA; CDR3aa: CASSQDRDRARGYTF
v_gene: TRBV4-1; j_gene: TRBJ2-5; d_gene: TRBD1; abundance: NA; CDR3aa: CASSLGTGVGETQYF
v_gene: TRBV5-6; j_gene: TRBJ1-1; d_gene: NA; abundance: few; CDR3aa: CASSLARNTEAFF
v_gene: TRBV5-1; j_gene: TRBJ2-7; d_gene: TRBD1; abundance: NA; CDR3aa: CASSRGQSYEQYF
v_gene: TRBV18; j_gene: TRBJ2-7; d_gene: NA; abundance: NA; CDR3aa: CASSPGQEQYF
v_gene: TRBV4-1; j_gene: TRBJ2-2; d_gene: TRBD2; abundance: NA; CDR3aa: CASSPGLAGGNTGELFF
v_gene: TRBV11-3; j_gene: TRBJ2-1; d_gene: NA; abundance: NA; CDR3aa: CASSRDSSYNEQFF
v_gene: TRBV6-5; j_gene: TRBJ1-2; d_gene: TRBD1; abundance: once; CDR3aa: CASSYGDSLVVYGYTF
v_gene: TRBV6-5; j_gene: TRBJ1-1; d_gene: NA; abundance: NA; CDR3aa: CASSYSRNTEAFF
v_gene: TRBV5-1; j_gene: TRBJ1-1; d_gene: TRBD1; abundance: NA; CDR3aa: CASSLGTGGNSNTEAFF
v_gene: TRBV9; j_gene: TRBJ2-1; d_gene: TRBD2; abundance: NA; CDR3aa: CASSVGHPAGVESNEQFF
v_gene: TRBV7-9; j_gene: TRBJ1-2; d_gene: NA; abundance: NA; CDR3aa: CASSSQLTEFYGYTF
v_gene: TRBV18; j_gene: TRBJ2-3; d_gene: NA; abundance: NA; CDR3aa: CASVRAGTDTQYF
v_gene: TRBV30; j_gene: TRBJ1-5; d_gene: TRBD1; abundance: NA; CDR3aa: CAWSLGQGNQPQHF
v_gene: TRBV2; j_gene: TRBJ1-3; d_gene: TRBD1; abundance: NA; CDR3aa: CASRRGQGANTIYF
v_gene: TRBV6-5; j_gene: TRBJ2-7; d_gene: TRBD1; abundance: NA; CDR3aa: CASSYEGQWEYF
v_gene: TRBV5-4; j_gene: TRBJ2-1; d_gene: TRBD2; abundance: NA; CDR3aa: CASSFGSAGETYNEQFF
v_gene: TRBV7-9; j_gene: TRBJ2-1; d_gene: TRBD2; abundance: NA; CDR3aa: CASIRLAEYNEQFF
v_gene: TRBV2; j_gene: TRBJ1-2; d_gene: TRBD1; abundance: NA; CDR3aa: CASRATGTGGNYGYTF
v_gene: TRBV5-1; j_gene: TRBJ1-6; d_gene: NA; abundance: NA; CDR3aa: CASSLDWTEYNSPLHF